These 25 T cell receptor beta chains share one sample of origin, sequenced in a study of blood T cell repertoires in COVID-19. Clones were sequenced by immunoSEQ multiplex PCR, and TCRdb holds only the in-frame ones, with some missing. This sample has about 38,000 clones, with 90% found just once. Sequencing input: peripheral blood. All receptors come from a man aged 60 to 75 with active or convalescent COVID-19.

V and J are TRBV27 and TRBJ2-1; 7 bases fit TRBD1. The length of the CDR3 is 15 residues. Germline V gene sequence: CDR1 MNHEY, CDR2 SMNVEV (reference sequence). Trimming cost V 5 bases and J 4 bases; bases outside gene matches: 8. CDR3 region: CASSPDETGYNEQFF. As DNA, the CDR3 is TGTGCCAGCAGTCCCGATGAGACAGGGTACAATGAGCAGTTCTTC.

The CDR3 region has the DNA TGTGCCAGCAGCGTAGGGATGGGGGGACAGGGATTTCAAGAGACCCAGTACTTC. Protein product: CASSVGMGGQGFQETQYF. The V and J genes are TRBV9 and TRBJ2-5; 9 nucleotides agree with TRBD1. With V trimmed by 0 bases and J by 2 bases, 11 bases remained unmatched. The CDR3 spans 18 residues. Germline CDR1 reads SGDLS; CDR2 reads YYNGEE.

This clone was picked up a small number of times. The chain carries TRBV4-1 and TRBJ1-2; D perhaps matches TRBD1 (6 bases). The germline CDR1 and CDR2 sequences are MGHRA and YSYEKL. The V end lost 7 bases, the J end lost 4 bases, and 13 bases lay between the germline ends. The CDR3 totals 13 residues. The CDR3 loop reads CASKDRDSYGYTF. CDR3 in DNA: TGCGCCAGCAAGGACAGAGACTCCTATGGCTACACCTTC.

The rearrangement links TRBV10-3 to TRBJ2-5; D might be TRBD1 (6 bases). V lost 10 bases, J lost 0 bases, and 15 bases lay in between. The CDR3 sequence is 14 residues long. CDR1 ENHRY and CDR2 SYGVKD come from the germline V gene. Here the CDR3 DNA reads TGTGCCAGCAAACAGGGTACGGACCAAGAGACCCAGTACTTC. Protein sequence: CASKQGTDQETQYF.

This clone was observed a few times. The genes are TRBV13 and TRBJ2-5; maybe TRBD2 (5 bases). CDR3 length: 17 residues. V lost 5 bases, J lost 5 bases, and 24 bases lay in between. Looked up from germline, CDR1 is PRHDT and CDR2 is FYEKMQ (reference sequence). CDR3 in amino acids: CASSLTRERALRETQYF. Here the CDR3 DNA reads TGTGCCAGCAGCCTAACTCGTGAGAGGGCCTTGAGGGAGACCCAGTACTTC.

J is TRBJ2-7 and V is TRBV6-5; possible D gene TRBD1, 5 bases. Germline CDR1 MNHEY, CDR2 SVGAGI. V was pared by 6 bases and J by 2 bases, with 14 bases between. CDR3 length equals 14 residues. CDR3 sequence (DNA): TGTGCCAGCAGAGAGACAGAGGCACCCTACGAGCAGTACTTC. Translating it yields CASRETEAPYEQYF.

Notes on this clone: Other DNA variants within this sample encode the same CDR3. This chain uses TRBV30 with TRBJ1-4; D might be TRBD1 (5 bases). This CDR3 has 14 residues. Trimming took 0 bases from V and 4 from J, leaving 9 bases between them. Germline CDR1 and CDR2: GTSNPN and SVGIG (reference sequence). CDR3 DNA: TGTGCCTGGAGTGTGGGGGGGAGTAATGAAAAACTGTTTTTT. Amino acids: CAWSVGGSNEKLFF.

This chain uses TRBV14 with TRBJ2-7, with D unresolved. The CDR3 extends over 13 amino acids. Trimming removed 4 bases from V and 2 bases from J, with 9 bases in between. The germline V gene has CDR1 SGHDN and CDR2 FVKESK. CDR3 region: CASSRDWTYEQYF. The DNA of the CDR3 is TGTGCCAGCAGCCGCGACTGGACCTACGAGCAGTACTTC. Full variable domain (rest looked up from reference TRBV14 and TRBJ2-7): EAGVTQFPSHSVIEKGQTVTLRCDPISGHDNLYWYRRVMGKEIKFLLHFVKESKQDESGMPNNRFLAERTGGTYSTLKVQPAELEDSGVYFCASSRDWTYEQYFGPGTRLTVT.

CDR3 protein: CASSQTGKTYEQYF. CDR3 nucleotide sequence: TGTGCCAGCAGCCAAACAGGGAAAACCTACGAGCAGTACTTC. The gene calls are TRBV28 and TRBJ2-7, with D possibly TRBD1 on 6 matching bases. V lost 6 bases and J 2 bases, leaving 14 bases between the germline ends. Germline lookup yields CDR1 MDHEN and CDR2 SYDVKM. There are 14 residues in the CDR3.

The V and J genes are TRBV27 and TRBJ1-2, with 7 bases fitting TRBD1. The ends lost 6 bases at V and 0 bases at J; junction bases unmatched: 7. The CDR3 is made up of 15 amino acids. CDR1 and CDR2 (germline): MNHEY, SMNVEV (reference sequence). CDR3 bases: TGTGCCAGCAGCTACAGGGGCCAATCTAACTATGGCTACACCTTC. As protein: CASSYRGQSNYGYTF.

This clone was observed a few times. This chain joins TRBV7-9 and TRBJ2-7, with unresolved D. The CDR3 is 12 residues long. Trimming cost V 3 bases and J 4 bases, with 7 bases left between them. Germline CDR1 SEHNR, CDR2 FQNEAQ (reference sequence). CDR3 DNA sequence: TGTGCCAGCAGCTTCGTTACATACGAGCAGTACTTC. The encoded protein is CASSFVTYEQYF.

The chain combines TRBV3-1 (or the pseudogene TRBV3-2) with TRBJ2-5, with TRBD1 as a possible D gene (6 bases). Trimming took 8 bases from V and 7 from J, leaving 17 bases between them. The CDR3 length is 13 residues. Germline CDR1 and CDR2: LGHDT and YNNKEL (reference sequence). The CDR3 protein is CASAGDNPRTQYF. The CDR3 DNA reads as TGTGCCAGCGCCGGGGACAACCCCAGGACCCAGTACTTC.

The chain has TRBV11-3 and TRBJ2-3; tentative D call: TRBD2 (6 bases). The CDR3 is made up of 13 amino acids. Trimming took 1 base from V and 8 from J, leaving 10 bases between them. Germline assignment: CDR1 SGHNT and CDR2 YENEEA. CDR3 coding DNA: TGTGCCAGCAGCTTAGGTCCAGCGGGTACGCAGTATTTT. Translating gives CASSLGPAGTQYF.

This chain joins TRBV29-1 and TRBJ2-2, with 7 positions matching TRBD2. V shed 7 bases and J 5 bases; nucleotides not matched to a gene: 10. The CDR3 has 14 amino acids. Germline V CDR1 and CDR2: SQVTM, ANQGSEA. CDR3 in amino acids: CSGGVAGATGELFF. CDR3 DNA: TGCAGCGGGGGGGTGGCGGGAGCAACCGGGGAGCTGTTTTTT.

CDR3: CASRDRTPEQYF. The CDR3 DNA reads TGTGCCAGCAGGGACAGGACCCCCGAGCAGTACTTC. This chain links TRBV7-8 with TRBJ2-7; TRBD1 matches at 7 bases. CDR1 is SGHVS and CDR2 is FQNEAQ in the germline V gene. CDR3 length: 12 residues. The J segment lost 6 bases and the V segment lost 6 bases, leaving 5 bases of the junction unmatched.

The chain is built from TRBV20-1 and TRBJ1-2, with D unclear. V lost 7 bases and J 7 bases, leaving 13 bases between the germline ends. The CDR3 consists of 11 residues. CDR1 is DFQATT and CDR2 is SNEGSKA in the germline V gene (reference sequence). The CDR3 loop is CSGAGVAGYTF. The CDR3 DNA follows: TGCAGTGGGGCGGGCGTGGCTGGCTACACCTTC.

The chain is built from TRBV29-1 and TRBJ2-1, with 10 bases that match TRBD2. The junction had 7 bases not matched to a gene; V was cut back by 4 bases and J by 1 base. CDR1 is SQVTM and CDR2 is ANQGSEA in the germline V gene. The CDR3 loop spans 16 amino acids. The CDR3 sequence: CSVVSGRVWSYNEQFF. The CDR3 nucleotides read TGCAGCGTTGTCAGCGGGAGGGTGTGGTCCTACAATGAGCAGTTCTTC.

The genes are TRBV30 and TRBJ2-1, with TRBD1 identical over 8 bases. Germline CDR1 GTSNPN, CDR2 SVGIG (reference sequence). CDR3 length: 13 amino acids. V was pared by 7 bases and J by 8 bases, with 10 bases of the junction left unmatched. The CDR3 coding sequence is TGTGCCTTGGACAGGGTTAGGGTTGATGAGCAGTTCTTC. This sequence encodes CALDRVRVDEQFF.

The CDR3 here is CASFNTGAGVGAYEQYF. The CDR3 DNA reads TGTGCCAGCTTCAATACAGGGGCTGGGGTTGGCGCCTACGAGCAGTACTTC. This rearrangement joins TRBV28 to TRBJ2-7; 7 nucleotides agree with TRBD1. The CDR3 consists of 17 residues. J gave up 2 bases and V 8 bases, and 18 bases lay outside the gene matches. Germline V gene data show CDR1 as MDHEN and CDR2 as SYDVKM.

The CDR3 DNA reads as TGTGCCATCGGGGAGCGGGGGGTGAACACTGAAGCTTTCTTT. Protein sequence: CAIGERGVNTEAFF. The chain is built from TRBV10-3 and TRBJ1-1; perhaps TRBD1 as D (5 bases). The CDR3 consists of 14 residues. CDR1 ENHRY and CDR2 SYGVKD come from the germline V gene. V was pared by 8 bases and J by 0 bases, with 13 bases between.

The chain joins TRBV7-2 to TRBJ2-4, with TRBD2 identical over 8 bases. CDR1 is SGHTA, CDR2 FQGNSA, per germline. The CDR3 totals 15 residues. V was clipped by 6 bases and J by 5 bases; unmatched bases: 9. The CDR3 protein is CASSFTGTSENIQYF. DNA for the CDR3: TGTGCCAGCAGTTTTACCGGGACTAGTGAAAACATTCAGTACTTC.

CDR3 loop: CASSGRFGTPINQPQHF. DNA of the CDR3: TGTGCCAGCAGTGGGAGATTCGGGACACCAATTAATCAGCCCCAGCATTTT. V usage is TRBV6-1 and J usage is TRBJ1-5, with D tentatively TRBD1 (6 bases). Trimming cost V 4 bases and J 4 bases, with 20 bases left between them. From germline, CDR1 is MNHNS and CDR2 SASEGT. The CDR3 length is 17 residues.

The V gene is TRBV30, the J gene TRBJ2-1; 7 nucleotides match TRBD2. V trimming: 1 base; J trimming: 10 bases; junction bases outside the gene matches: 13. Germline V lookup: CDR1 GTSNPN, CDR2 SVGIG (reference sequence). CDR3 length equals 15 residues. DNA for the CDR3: TGTGCCTGGAGTGATCTCCTAGCGGAGGGAGGAGAGCAGTTCTTC. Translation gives CAWSDLLAEGGEQFF.

CDR3 region: CASTGGRMNTEAFF. The CDR3 nucleotides are TGTGCCAGCACAGGGGGGAGAATGAACACTGAAGCTTTCTTT. This chain links TRBV7-2 with TRBJ1-1; TRBD1 matches 7 bases. CDR1 and CDR2 (germline): SGHTA, FQGNSA. The length of the CDR3 is 14 residues. The junction had 5 bases not matched to a gene; V was cut back by 7 bases and J by 0 bases. The variable domain in full, with the rest retrieved from reference TRBV7-2 and TRBJ1-1, is GAGVSQSPSNKVTEKGKDVELRCDPISGHTALYWYRQSLGQGLEFLIYFQGNSAPDKSGLPSDRFSAERTGGSVSTLTIQRTQQEDSAVYLCASTGGRMNTEAFFGQGTRLTVV.

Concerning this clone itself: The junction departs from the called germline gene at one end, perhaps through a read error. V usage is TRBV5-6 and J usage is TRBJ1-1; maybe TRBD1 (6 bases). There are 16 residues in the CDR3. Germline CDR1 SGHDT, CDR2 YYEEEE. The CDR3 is CASSWDRTGLNTEAFF. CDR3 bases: TGTGCCAGCAGCTGGGACCGTACAGGGCTGAATACTGAAGCTTTCTTT.